This TCR beta chain was profiled in a study of tumor and adjacent non-tumor tissue in lung cancer. Across the study: Aged about 31 to 80 years, patients included more than nine men and about 5 women with stage I to III disease. On average, productive TCRbeta reads reached a few million per sample. Broader study findings: In normal lung, the top 100 clones were significantly more dominant than in tumor.

The library came from three nested PCR rounds adapted from ARM-PCR protocols. TCRdb passed the multiplex PCR reads through MiXCR, listing each CDR3 protein once. Here the sample spans under 100,000 distinct CDR3 sequences, nearly 70% being singletons. This sample's RNA came from whole unsorted tissue. Between August and November 2014, newly diagnosed, chemotherapy-naive lung cancer patients underwent thoracic surgery in China. This clonotype was counted only a few times. The antigen is undetermined. The junction shows a germline mismatch at one end, possibly a read error. This CDR3 is 17 amino acids long. Germline-derived CDR1 and CDR2 are MDHEN and SYDVKM.

The rearrangement joins TRBV28 to TRBJ2-6; 7 nucleotides align to TRBD1. Input material: lung tumor tissue. This receptor was taken from a woman aged 70-85 years with non-small cell lung cancer. CDR3 bases: TGTGCCAGCAGTTTTACGGGACAGAGCTCTGGGGCCAACGCCCTGACTTTC. Protein product: CASSFTGQSSGANALTF.